These 11 T cell receptor beta chains originate from one sample sequenced in a study of blood T cell repertoires in COVID-19. TCRdb keeps only in-frame clones here, not all; method: immunoSEQ multiplex PCR. The table lists under 300,000 clones, roughly nine tenths of them singletons, with less than 1% in the top ten. Material: peripheral blood. Receptor source: a woman between 40 and 50 years old who had recovered from COVID-19.

The chain employs TRBV3-1 (or the pseudogene TRBV3-2) and TRBJ2-1; 14 bases align to TRBD2. The trim removed 2 bases at V and 9 bases at J, leaving 6 bases unmatched. From germline, CDR1 is LGHDT and CDR2 YNNKEL (reference sequence). The CDR3 is made up of 16 amino acids. The CDR3 spells CASSQPRTSGRSEQFF. Written as DNA, the CDR3 is TGTGCCAGCAGCCAACCCAGGACTAGCGGGAGGTCTGAGCAGTTCTTC.

The V call is TRBV6-5, the J call TRBJ2-3, with D uncertain. CDR1 is MNHEY, CDR2 SVGAGI, per germline. The ends were cut back, 7 bases at V and 6 bases at J, with 17 bases in the middle. This CDR3 has 14 residues. The chain's CDR3 is CASTSFAGSDTQYF. In nucleotides, the CDR3 is TGTGCCAGCACCTCCTTCGCCGGTTCCGATACGCAGTATTTT.

CDR3 residues: CASSRGGNTEAFF. The CDR3 DNA reads TGTGCCAGCAGCCGAGGGGGCAACACTGAAGCTTTCTTT. The chain carries TRBV28 and TRBJ1-1; 7 bases agree with TRBD1. The CDR3 is made up of 13 amino acids. Germline CDR1 and CDR2: MDHEN and SYDVKM. The ends lost 6 bases at V and 2 bases at J; junction bases unmatched: 3.

This rearrangement joins TRBV7-3 to TRBJ2-3; 9 bases are shared with TRBD2. The ends lost 2 bases at V and 3 bases at J; junction bases unmatched: 6. Germline V gene data show CDR1 as SGHTA and CDR2 as FQGTGA. The CDR3 consists of 16 residues. CDR3 in amino acids: CASSLVGGRGTDTQYF. The DNA of the CDR3 is TGTGCCAGCAGCTTAGTCGGCGGGAGGGGGACAGATACGCAGTATTTT.

The rearrangement joins TRBV7-8 to TRBJ1-4, with 8 bases lining up with TRBD1. This CDR3 is 16 amino acids long. Per the germline V gene, CDR1 is SGHVS and CDR2 is FQNEAQ. V shed 0 bases and J 4 bases; nucleotides not matched to a gene: 4. CDR3 protein: CASSLAQTGVNEKLFF. CDR3 bases: TGTGCCAGCAGCTTAGCGCAGACAGGGGTTAATGAAAAACTGTTTTTT. The variable domain in full, completed from reference TRBV7-8 and TRBJ1-4, reads GAGVSQSPRYKVAKRGQDVALRCDPISGHVSLFWYQQALGQGPEFLTYFQNEAQLDKSGLPSDRFFAERPEGSVSTLKIQRTQQEDSAVYLCASSLAQTGVNEKLFFGSGTQLSVL.

The rearrangement links TRBV19 to TRBJ2-1; 10 bases map to TRBD2. Unmatched junction bases numbered 3, after V lost 7 bases and J lost 3 bases. The CDR3 is 14 residues long. The germline V gene encodes CDR1 LNHDA and CDR2 SQIVND (reference sequence). CDR3 residues: CASTKREGYNEQFF. As DNA, the CDR3 is TGTGCCAGTACAAAGCGGGAGGGCTACAATGAGCAGTTCTTC.

The chain joins TRBV18 to TRBJ2-7, with 7 bases identical to TRBD1. The germline V gene encodes CDR1 KGHSH and CDR2 LQKENI. The CDR3 runs 15 residues. Unmatched junction bases numbered 7, after V lost 2 bases and J lost 3 bases. The CDR3 region is CASSPTTGALYEQYF. CDR3 coding DNA: TGTGCCAGCTCACCAACAACAGGGGCCCTCTACGAGCAGTACTTC.

The J gene is TRBJ2-7, the V gene TRBV5-1; 11 bases are a match to TRBD1. There are 16 residues in the CDR3. CDR1 SGHRS and CDR2 YFSETQ come from the germline V gene. After removal of 4 bases from V and 2 bases from J, the junction contained 8 bases not matched to a gene. CDR3 nucleotide sequence: TGCGCCAGCAGCCTCAATCCGGGACAGGGGGCCTACGAGCAGTACTTC. Its protein is CASSLNPGQGAYEQYF.

The genes are TRBV10-3 and TRBJ2-1; TRBD2 matches at 9 bases. CDR1 ENHRY and CDR2 SYGVKD come from the germline V gene. The junction had 5 bases not matched to a gene; V was cut back by 6 bases and J by 8 bases. The CDR3 has 13 residues. In DNA, the CDR3 is TGTGCCATCAGCGAGCGGGAGGCAGATGAGCAGTTCTTC. Translated, it gives CAISEREADEQFF.

This clone appeared a single time. The identical CDR3 is also encoded by other nucleotide sequences in the sample. This chain connects TRBV5-1 to TRBJ2-1, with D perhaps TRBD2 (6 bases). Trimming took off 0 bases at V and 2 bases at J, with 9 bases between the two ends. The V gene's germline CDR1 is SGHRS and CDR2 YFSETQ. The CDR3 consists of 15 residues. The CDR3 loop is CASSLDGGTYNEQFF. The CDR3 DNA follows: TGCGCCAGCAGCTTGGATGGGGGGACCTACAATGAGCAGTTCTTC. The variable domain in full, with the rest retrieved from reference TRBV5-1 and TRBJ2-1, is KAGVTQTPRYLIKTRGQQVTLSCSPISGHRSVSWYQQTPGQGLQFLFEYFSETQRNKGNFPGRFSGRQFSNSRSEMNVSTLELGDSALYLCASSLDGGTYNEQFFGPGTRLTVL.

The genes are TRBV18 and TRBJ2-1; 11 bases line up with TRBD2. CDR1 KGHSH and CDR2 LQKENI come from the germline V gene. Trimming removed 4 bases from V and 8 bases from J; junction bases left unmatched: 13. The CDR3 covers 17 residues. CDR3 in DNA: TGTGCCAGCTCACGCGGGACTAGCGGAGCAACGGGCCATGAGCAGTTCTTC. This translates into CASSRGTSGATGHEQFF. Supplemented by reference TRBV18 and TRBJ2-1, the full variable domain reads NAGVMQNPRHLVRRRGQEARLRCSPMKGHSHVYWYRQLPEEGLKFMVYLQKENIIDESGMPKERFSAEFPKEGPSILRIQQVVRGDSAAYFCASSRGTSGATGHEQFFGPGTRLTVL.